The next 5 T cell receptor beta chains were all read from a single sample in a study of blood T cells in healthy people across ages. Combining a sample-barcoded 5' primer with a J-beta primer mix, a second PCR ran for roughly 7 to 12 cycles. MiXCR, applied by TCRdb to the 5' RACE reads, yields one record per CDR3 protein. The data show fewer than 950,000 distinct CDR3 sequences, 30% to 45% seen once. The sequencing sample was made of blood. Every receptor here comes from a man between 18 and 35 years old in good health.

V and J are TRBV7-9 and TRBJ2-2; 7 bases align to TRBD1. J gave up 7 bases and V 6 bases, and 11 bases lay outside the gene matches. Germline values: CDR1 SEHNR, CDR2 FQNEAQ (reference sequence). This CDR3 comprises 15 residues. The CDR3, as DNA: TGTGCCAGCAGTTCTAGACAGGGAGCAGGCGGGGAGCTGTTTTTT. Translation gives CASSSRQGAGGELFF.

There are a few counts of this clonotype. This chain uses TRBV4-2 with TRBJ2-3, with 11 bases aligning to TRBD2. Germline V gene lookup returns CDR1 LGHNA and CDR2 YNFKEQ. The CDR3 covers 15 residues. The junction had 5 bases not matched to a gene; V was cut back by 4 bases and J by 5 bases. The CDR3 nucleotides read TGTGCCAGCAGCCTGGGGACTAGCGGCTTAGATACGCAGTATTTT. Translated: CASSLGTSGLDTQYF.

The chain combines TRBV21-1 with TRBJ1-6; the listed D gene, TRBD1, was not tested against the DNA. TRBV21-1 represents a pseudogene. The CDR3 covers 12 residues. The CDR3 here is CASSKGGTFVHF. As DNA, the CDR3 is TGTGCCAGCAGCAAAGGGGGGACCTTTGTCCACTTT.

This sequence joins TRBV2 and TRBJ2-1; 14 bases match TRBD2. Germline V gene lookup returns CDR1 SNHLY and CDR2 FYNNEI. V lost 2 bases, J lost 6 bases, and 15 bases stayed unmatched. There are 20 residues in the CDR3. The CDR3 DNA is TGTGCCAGCAGTGAACAGATTCAGGGGGTGACTAGCGGGGGGGCCAATGAGCAGTTCTTC. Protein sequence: CASSEQIQGVTSGGANEQFF.

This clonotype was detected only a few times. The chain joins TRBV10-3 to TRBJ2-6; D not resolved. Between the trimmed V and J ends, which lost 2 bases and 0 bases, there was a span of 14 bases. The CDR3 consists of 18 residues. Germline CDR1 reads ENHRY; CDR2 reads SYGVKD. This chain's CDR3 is CAISEGPGRHSGANVLTF. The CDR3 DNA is TGTGCCATCAGTGAGGGCCCAGGTCGCCACTCTGGGGCCAACGTCCTGACTTTC.